These T cell receptor beta chains were read from a single sample in a study of blood T cell repertoires in COVID-19. Sequencing was performed with immunoSEQ multiplex PCR; in TCRdb, only in-frame clones are kept and a portion is missing. The data contain roughly 300,000 clones, approximately 91% of them singletons. Material: PBMCs or T cells enriched from blood (not recorded which). These receptor sequences come from a woman aged 35 to 49 with acute COVID-19. Both conserved end residues are part of each CDR3. A D gene is named only where the DNA matches it firmly. A row's size may be missing; if present it is once, few, many or a size class.

j_call clone_size d_call v_call cdr3_nt cdr3_aa
TRBJ1-2 - - TRBV10-3 TGTGCCATCAGTGTCGGGGTTGGAAATGGCTACACCTTC CAISVGVGNGYTF
TRBJ1-5 - - TRBV6-2/TRBV6-3 TGTGCCAGCAGTCTAGCCGTTGGCAATCAGCCCCAGCATTTT CASSLAVGNQPQHF
TRBJ2-2 - - TRBV30 TGTGCCTGGAAAAAGTTTGGGGGACTCAACACCGGGGAGCTGTTTTTT CAWKKFGGLNTGELFF
TRBJ1-5 - - TRBV24-1 TGTGCCACCACCCCCAGTGTTTATCAGCCCCAGCATTTT CATTPSVYQPQHF
TRBJ1-1 - TRBD1 TRBV5-1 TGCGCCAGCAGCTTGGGTGGGACAGCTGACACTGAAGCTTTCTTT CASSLGGTADTEAFF
TRBJ2-1 - TRBD1 TRBV15 TGTGCCACCTCAGGGGGCAGAAGCTCCTACAATGAGCAGTTCTTC CATSGGRSSYNEQFF
TRBJ2-2 - TRBD1 TRBV6-5 TGTGCCAGCAGCCGGGACAGGGGGACCGGGGAGCTGTTTTTT CASSRDRGTGELFF
TRBJ2-1 - - TRBV24-1 TGTGCCACCAGTGATTTGGGGGGGGCCAATGAGCAGTTCTTC CATSDLGGANEQFF
TRBJ1-1 - - TRBV7-3 TGTGCCAGCAGGTCAGACAGAGGTACTGAAGCTTTCTTT CASRSDRGTEAFF
TRBJ2-5 - TRBD2 TRBV24-1 TGTGCCACCAGTGATGCGGGACTAGCGGGAGGGTCGGGGGAGACCCAGTACTTC CATSDAGLAGGSGETQYF
TRBJ2-1 - - TRBV6-1 TGTGCCAGCAGTGAAGTCTGGTGGGGGGACAGCTCCTACAATGAGCAGTTCTTC CASSEVWWGDSSYNEQFF
TRBJ2-2 few - TRBV4-3 TGCGCCAGCAGCCAAGAGCCAGGGACATACACCGGGGAGCTGTTTTTT CASSQEPGTYTGELFF
TRBJ2-6 - TRBD2 TRBV2 TGTGCCACCCGGCCGGGACTAGCGACCTCTGGGGCCAACGTCCTGACTTTC CATRPGLATSGANVLTF
TRBJ2-2 once TRBD2 TRBV18 TGTGCCAGCTCACCTCGCGGGACTAGCGGGGGTACCGGGGAGCTGTTTTTT CASSPRGTSGGTGELFF
TRBJ2-1 - TRBD2 TRBV7-8 TGTGCCAGCAGCTTAGCCCTTGGACTAGCGGGAGTCGGGGAAAGCTCCTACAATGAGCAGTTCTTC CASSLALGLAGVGESSYNEQFF
TRBJ1-3 - TRBD1 TRBV11-3 TGTGCCAGCAGCTTAGATCAGACGGACAGGGGAAACACCATATATTTT CASSLDQTDRGNTIYF
TRBJ1-3 - - TRBV7-8 TGTGCCAGCAGCTTTAAAGGAAACACCATATATTTT CASSFKGNTIYF
TRBJ2-3 - TRBD2 TRBV11-3 TGTGCCAGCAGCTTCGGGACTAGTAGCTTTGGGAAAGATACGCAGTATTTT CASSFGTSSFGKDTQYF
TRBJ2-5 once TRBD2 TRBV5-1 TGCGCCAGCAGCTTGGCCGGGGGGGCTTGGGAGACCCAGTACTTC CASSLAGGAWETQYF
TRBJ1-2 once - TRBV6-5 TGTGCCACATGGCCGGGGGGCTACACCTTC CATWPGGYTF
TRBJ1-2 - TRBD1 TRBV6-5 TGTGCCAGCAGTAACAGGGGTTCCCCGTATGGCTACACCTTC CASSNRGSPYGYTF
TRBJ2-3 - TRBD1 TRBV19 TGTGCCAGCCGGACAGGGCACACAGATACGCAGTATTTT CASRTGHTDTQYF
TRBJ2-5 - TRBD2 TRBV2 TGTGCCAGCAGGAAGGCGGGACTAACCCCTGGAACCCAGTACTTC CASRKAGLTPGTQYF
TRBJ1-1 - TRBD1 TRBV30 TGTGCCTGGAGGTCTACAGGGGCAACTGAAGCTTTCTTT CAWRSTGATEAFF
TRBJ1-1 - TRBD1 TRBV28 TGTGCCAGCAGTTTAGCCGGACAGGGAAGGAGCACTGAAGCTTTCTTT CASSLAGQGRSTEAFF
TRBJ2-7 few TRBD2 TRBV7-2 TGTGCCAGCAGCTACGGGACTAGCGCCTACGAGCAGTACTTC CASSYGTSAYEQYF
TRBJ1-3 - - TRBV6-1 TGTGCCAGCAGTGAAGACAGGGGAAACACCATATATTTT CASSEDRGNTIYF
TRBJ2-1 - TRBD2 TRBV7-2 TGTGCCAGCAGCTTCGGGACTAGTTACAATGAGCAGTTCTTC CASSFGTSYNEQFF
TRBJ1-5 - - TRBV27 TGTGCCAGCAGTTATAGCCCATATAATCAGCCCCAGCATTTT CASSYSPYNQPQHF
TRBJ2-1 - TRBD2 TRBV7-2 TGTGCCAGCAGCTTAGACGGGGGGGCCTGGAATGAGCAGTTCTTC CASSLDGGAWNEQFF
TRBJ2-2 once - TRBV5-1 TGCGCCAGCAGCTGGGGGCTGGGCGGGAGCACCGGGGAGCTGTTTTTT CASSWGLGGSTGELFF
TRBJ1-2 - TRBD1 TRBV28 TGTGCCAGCAGGCCTAACAGGGGACGTGGCTACACCTTC CASRPNRGRGYTF
TRBJ1-2 - - TRBV7-9 TGTGCCAGCAGCTTAGGTCAGGGTCTTCTTAACTATGGCTACACCTTC CASSLGQGLLNYGYTF
TRBJ2-6 - - TRBV11-2 TGTGCCAGCAGCCCCTTAGGGGCCAACGTCCTGACTTTC CASSPLGANVLTF
TRBJ2-2 - TRBD1 TRBV30 TGTGCCCTAAGGGAGGACAGGGGCGTCGGGGAGCTGTTTTTT CALREDRGVGELFF
TRBJ1-6 once - TRBV28 TGTGCCAGCCAGGAGGGCCCTTCCTATAATTCACCCCTCCACTTT CASQEGPSYNSPLHF
TRBJ1-1 - - TRBV6-5 TGTGCCAGCAGTCCGATACAGGGAATAGGCACTGAAGCTTTCTTT CASSPIQGIGTEAFF
TRBJ1-3 - - TRBV9 TGTGCCAGCAGCGTAGGGTGGAGCCGGATGCCCTCTGGAAACACCATATATTTT CASSVGWSRMPSGNTIYF
TRBJ2-2 - - TRBV15 TGTGCCACCGGAGGAGGGGGCAGGGGCGGGGAGCTGTTTTTT CATGGGGRGGELFF
TRBJ1-2 - - TRBV25-1 TGTGCCAGCAGTGGGACTGGAGGGTATGGCTACACCTTC CASSGTGGYGYTF
TRBJ2-6 once - TRBV28 TGTGCCAGCAGTTTCGGCCAGGGGAACTCTGGGGCCAACGTCCTGACTTTC CASSFGQGNSGANVLTF
TRBJ2-5 - - TRBV27 TGTGCCAGCAGTCCGACAAAGGGGATCAGACAAGAGACCCAGTACTTC CASSPTKGIRQETQYF
TRBJ1-2 - - TRBV5-1 TGCGCCAGCAGCGATCTAGGTATTGGCTACACCTTC CASSDLGIGYTF
TRBJ2-7 - TRBD2 TRBV5-4 TGTGCCAGCAGCTTGGGACTAGCGGGGAGCTCCTACGAGCAGTACTTC CASSLGLAGSSYEQYF
TRBJ1-1 - - TRBV5-1 TGCGCCAGCAGCAGGCCGGGAACTGAAGCTTTCTTT CASSRPGTEAFF
TRBJ1-5 - TRBD1 TRBV19 TGTGCCAGTAGTCTGGACAGGGGGACCCAGCCCCAGCATTTT CASSLDRGTQPQHF
TRBJ1-2 - - TRBV6-5 TGTGCCAGCAGTTACTCCGACAGCCTCTATGGCTACACCTTC CASSYSDSLYGYTF
TRBJ2-5 - - TRBV5-4 TGTGCCAGCAGCGGGAGGGGGGGGGAGACCCAGTACTTC CASSGRGGETQYF
TRBJ1-1 few TRBD1 TRBV29-1 TGCAGCGTGGACAGGGGCGCTGAAGCTTTCTTT CSVDRGAEAFF
TRBJ1-3 - - TRBV21-1 TGTGCCAGCAGCAAAGTTCAGGGGACCTCTGGAAACACCATATATTTT CASSKVQGTSGNTIYF
TRBJ2-1 - - TRBV12-2 TGTGCAAGTCGCCTAAAAACAGGCCTACCGTCGGATGAGCAGTTCTTC CASRLKTGLPSDEQFF
TRBJ1-4 - - TRBV6-5 TGTGCCAGCAGTTACACCACCCGAGGGCACCAAAAACTGTTTTTT CASSYTTRGHQKLFF
TRBJ2-3 - TRBD2 TRBV10-3 TGTGCCATCAGTGACTTAGCGGGGTCCACAGATACGCAGTATTTT CAISDLAGSTDTQYF
TRBJ2-5 - TRBD2 TRBV4-1 TGCGCCAGCAGCCAAGATATTAGCGGGGGGCAAGAGACCCAGTACTTC CASSQDISGGQETQYF
TRBJ2-1 - TRBD2 TRBV6-2/TRBV6-3 TGTGCCAGCAGTTACAGTCAGACGGGACTAGCTGGAGATGAGCAGTTCTTC CASSYSQTGLAGDEQFF
TRBJ2-1 once - TRBV5-8 TGTGCCAGCAGTCTGCGACTAGAACAACAGTTCTTC CASSLRLEQQFF
TRBJ1-2 - - TRBV6-6 TGTGCCAGCTTCACAGCTAACTATGGCTACACCTTC CASFTANYGYTF
TRBJ1-5 - TRBD1 TRBV3-1/TRBV3-2 TGTGCCAGCAGCTACGGGACAGGGGGTTTGCCCCAGCATTTT CASSYGTGGLPQHF